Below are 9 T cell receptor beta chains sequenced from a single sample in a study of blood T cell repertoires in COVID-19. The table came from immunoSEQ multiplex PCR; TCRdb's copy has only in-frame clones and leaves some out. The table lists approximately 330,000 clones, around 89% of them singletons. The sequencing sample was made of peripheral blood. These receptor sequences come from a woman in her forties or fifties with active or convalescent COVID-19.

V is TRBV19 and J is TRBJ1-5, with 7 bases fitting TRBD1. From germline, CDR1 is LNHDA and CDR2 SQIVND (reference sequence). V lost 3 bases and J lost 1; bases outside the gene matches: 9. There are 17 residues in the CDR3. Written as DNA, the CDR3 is TGTGCCAGTAGTATCCTTGCGACAGGGTCAAGCAATCAGCCCCAGCATTTT. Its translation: CASSILATGSSNQPQHF.

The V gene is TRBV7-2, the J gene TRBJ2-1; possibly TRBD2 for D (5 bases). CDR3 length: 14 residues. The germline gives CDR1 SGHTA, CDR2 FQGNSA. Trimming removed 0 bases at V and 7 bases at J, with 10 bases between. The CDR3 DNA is TGTGCCAGCAGCTTAGCTAGCGTTGAGAATGAGCAGTTCTTC. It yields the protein CASSLASVENEQFF.

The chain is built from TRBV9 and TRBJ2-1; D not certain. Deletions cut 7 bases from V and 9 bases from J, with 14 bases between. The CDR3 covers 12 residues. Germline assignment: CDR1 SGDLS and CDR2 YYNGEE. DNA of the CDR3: TGTGCCAGCGGAGAGGCCCGAAGTGAGCAGTTCTTC. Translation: CASGEARSEQFF.

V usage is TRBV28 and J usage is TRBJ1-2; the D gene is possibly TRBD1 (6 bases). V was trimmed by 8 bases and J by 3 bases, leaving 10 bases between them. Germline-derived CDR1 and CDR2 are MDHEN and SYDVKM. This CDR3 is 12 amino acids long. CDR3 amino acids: CASGGGYYGYTF. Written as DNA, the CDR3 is TGTGCCAGCGGGGGGGGCTACTATGGCTACACCTTC.

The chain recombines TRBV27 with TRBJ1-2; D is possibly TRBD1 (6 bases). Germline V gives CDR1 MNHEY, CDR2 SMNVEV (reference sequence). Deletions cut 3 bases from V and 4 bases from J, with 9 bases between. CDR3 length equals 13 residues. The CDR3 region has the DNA TGTGCCAGCAGTTTCAGAGGGGGCTATGGCTACACCTTC. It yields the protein CASSFRGGYGYTF.

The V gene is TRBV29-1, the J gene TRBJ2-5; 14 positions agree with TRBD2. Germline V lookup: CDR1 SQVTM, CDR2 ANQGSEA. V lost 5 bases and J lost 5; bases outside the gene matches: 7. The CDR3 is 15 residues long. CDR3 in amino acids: CSVRTSGRRGETQYF. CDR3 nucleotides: TGCAGCGTTCGGACTAGCGGGAGGAGGGGGGAGACCCAGTACTTC.

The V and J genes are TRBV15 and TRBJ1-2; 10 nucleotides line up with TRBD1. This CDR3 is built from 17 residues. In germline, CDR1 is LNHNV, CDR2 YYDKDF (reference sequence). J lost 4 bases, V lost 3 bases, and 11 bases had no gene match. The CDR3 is CATSRTKGTGETYGYTF. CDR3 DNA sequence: TGTGCCACCAGCAGGACTAAAGGGACAGGGGAAACCTATGGCTACACCTTC.

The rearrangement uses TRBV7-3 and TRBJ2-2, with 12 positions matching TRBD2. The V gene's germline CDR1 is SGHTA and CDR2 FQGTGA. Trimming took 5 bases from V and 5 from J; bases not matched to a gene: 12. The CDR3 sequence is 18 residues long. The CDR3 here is CASSPNLSSGRVTGELFF. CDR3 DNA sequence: TGTGCCAGCAGCCCTAACCTATCTAGCGGGAGGGTGACCGGGGAGCTGTTTTTT.

The CDR3 is CASSRLTGGEQYF. CDR3 DNA: TGCGCCAGCAGCCGACTGACGGGGGGCGAGCAGTACTTC. The J gene is TRBJ2-7, the V gene TRBV5-1, with 7 positions matching TRBD2. V dropped 4 bases and J dropped 6; count of bases not matched to a gene: 7. This CDR3 has 13 amino acids. The germline V gene has CDR1 SGHRS and CDR2 YFSETQ.